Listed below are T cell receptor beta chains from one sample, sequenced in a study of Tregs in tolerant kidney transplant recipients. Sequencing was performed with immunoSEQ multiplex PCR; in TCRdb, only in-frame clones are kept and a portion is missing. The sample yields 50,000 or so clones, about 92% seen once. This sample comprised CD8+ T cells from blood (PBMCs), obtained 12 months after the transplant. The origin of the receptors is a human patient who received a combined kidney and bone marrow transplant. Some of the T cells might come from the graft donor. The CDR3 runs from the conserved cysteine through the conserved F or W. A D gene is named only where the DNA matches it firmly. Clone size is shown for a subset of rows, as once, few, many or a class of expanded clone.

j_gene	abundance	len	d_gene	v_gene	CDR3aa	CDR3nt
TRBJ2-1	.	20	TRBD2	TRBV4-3	CASSQDGASGGTGRQNEQFF	TGCGCCAGCAGCCAAGATGGGGCTAGCGGGGGGACCGGTCGTCAGAATGAGCAGTTCTTC
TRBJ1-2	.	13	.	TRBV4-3	CASSQDQNYGYTF	TGCGCCAGCAGCCAAGATCAGAACTATGGCTACACCTTC
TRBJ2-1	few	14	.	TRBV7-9	CASSLVDRDNEQFF	TGTGCCAGCAGCTTAGTAGACAGAGACAATGAGCAGTTCTTC
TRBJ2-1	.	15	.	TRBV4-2	CASSQAGSYYNEQFF	TGTGCCAGCAGCCAAGCCGGGAGTTACTACAATGAGCAGTTCTTC
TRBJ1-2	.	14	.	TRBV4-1	CASSQGKRVPGYTF	TGCGCCAGCAGCCAAGGCAAGAGGGTACCTGGCTACACCTTC
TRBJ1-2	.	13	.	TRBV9	CASSVGGYYGYTF	TGTGCCAGCAGCGTAGGCGGGTACTATGGCTACACCTTC
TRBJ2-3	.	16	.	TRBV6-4	CASSPRNGSGTDTQYF	TGTGCCAGCAGCCCTCGCAACGGGAGCGGAACAGATACGCAGTATTTT
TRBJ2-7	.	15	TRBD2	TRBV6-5	CASSYSGEGPNEQYF	TGTGCCAGCAGTTACTCGGGGGAGGGCCCGAACGAGCAGTACTTC
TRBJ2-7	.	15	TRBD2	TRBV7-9	CASSPGLAGTYEQYF	TGTGCCAGCAGCCCGGGACTAGCGGGAACCTACGAGCAGTACTTC
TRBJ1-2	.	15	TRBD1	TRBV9	CASSAGGTGVFGYTF	TGTGCCAGCAGCGCCGGTGGGACAGGGGTGTTTGGCTACACCTTC
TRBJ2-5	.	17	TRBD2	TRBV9	CASSVGWLAGGQETQYF	TGTGCCAGCAGCGTAGGCTGGCTAGCGGGGGGCCAAGAGACCCAGTACTTC
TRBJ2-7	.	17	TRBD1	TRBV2	CASRAGTGKERTHEQYF	TGTGCCAGCAGGGCCGGGACAGGGAAGGAAAGGACCCACGAGCAGTACTTC
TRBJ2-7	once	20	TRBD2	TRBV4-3	CASSHGPGTSGTRWFFEQYF	TGCGCCAGCAGCCACGGTCCCGGGACTAGCGGGACCCGGTGGTTTTTCGAGCAGTACTTC
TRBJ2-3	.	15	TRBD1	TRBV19	CATTPGQGAWDTQYF	TGTGCCACTACACCGGGACAGGGGGCTTGGGATACGCAGTATTTT
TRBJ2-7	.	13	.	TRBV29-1	CSVCATGFYEQYF	TGCAGCGTTTGTGCTACAGGGTTCTACGAGCAGTACTTC
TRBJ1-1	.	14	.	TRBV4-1	CASSQAPGDTEAFF	TGCGCCAGCAGCCAAGCACCGGGAGACACTGAAGCTTTCTTT
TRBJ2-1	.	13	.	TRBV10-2	CASRQGMGNEQFF	TGCGCCAGCAGACAGGGTATGGGCAATGAGCAGTTCTTC
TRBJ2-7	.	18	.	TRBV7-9	CASSHGTSRTAGDYEQYF	TGTGCCAGCAGCCATGGAACTAGCCGGACCGCCGGGGACTACGAGCAGTACTTC
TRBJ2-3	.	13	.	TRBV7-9	CASRQGYTDTQYF	TGTGCCAGCAGACAGGGATACACAGATACGCAGTATTTT
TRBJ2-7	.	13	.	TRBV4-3	CASSQDKSYEQYF	TGCGCCAGCAGCCAGGACAAGTCCTACGAGCAGTACTTC
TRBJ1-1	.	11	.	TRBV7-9	CASSIVPEAFF	TGTGCCAGCAGTATCGTTCCTGAAGCTTTCTTT
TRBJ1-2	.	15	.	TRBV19	CASSIYGGTHYGYTF	TGTGCCAGTAGTATCTACGGGGGGACCCACTATGGCTACACCTTC